This T cell receptor (beta chain) was sequenced in a study of T cell responses to AZD1222 COVID-19 vaccine. Findings of the study overall: There were vaccine-associated CD4 TCRs across spike, dominant at 160-218 and 743-854. Repertoires were sampled only after the peak T cell response.

Sequencing used immunoSEQ multiplex PCR; TCRdb keeps in-frame clones, though not all of them. The sample carries under 200,000 clones, around nine tenths recorded once. Concerning this clone: Its antigen is unknown.

Trimming left V 2 bases short and J 8 bases short, with 20 bases between. The CDR3 sequence is 16 residues long. Germline V gene data show CDR1 as MDHEN and CDR2 as SYDVKM. The source is an adult in good health. V and J are TRBV28 and TRBJ2-3; D is tentatively TRBD1 or TRBD2 (5 bases each). The sample in question was peripheral blood, obtained on day 0 of AZD1222 vaccination. The CDR3 is CASSLGGFQGEGTQYF. The CDR3 DNA follows: TGTGCCAGCAGTTTAGGGGGTTTCCAAGGGGAAGGTACGCAGTATTTT.